In this sample, the clone carrying this T cell receptor (beta chain) turned up a few times. Its antigen is currently unknown. The sample comes from a study of blood T cells in healthy people across ages. About the study: About one barcoded TCR beta cDNA was captured per two T cells. Study results and limitations: In older individuals, TCR beta diversity per million T cells was lower, falling roughly linearly with age.

The second PCR ran about 6 to 11 cycles with a sample-barcoded 5' primer and J-beta primers. CDR3-containing paired-end reads numbering at least 3 million came from each sample. MiXCR was run by TCRdb on the 5' RACE reads, yielding one entry per CDR3 protein. The sample lists 780,000 or so distinct CDR3 sequences, around half occurring once. V shed 0 bases, J shed 12 bases, and the junction held 7 bases outside the gene matches. There are 14 residues in the CDR3. Germline V gene sequence: CDR1 DFQATT, CDR2 SNEGSKA (reference sequence). Sequenced: blood. The J gene is TRBJ2-1, the V gene TRBV20-1, with TRBD1 matching 11 bases. This sequence originates from a man older than 75 in good health. The CDR3 spells CSARDRDRGFVQFF. The CDR3 DNA reads as TGCAGTGCTAGAGACCGGGACAGGGGGTTCGTGCAGTTCTTC.